These T cell receptor beta chains were read from a single sample in a study of Tregs in tolerant kidney transplant recipients. Generated by immunoSEQ multiplex PCR, the TCRdb table keeps only in-frame clones and is missing some. Of about 52,000 clones listed, around 93% were seen once; the top ten hold around 15%. The sample was CD8+ T cells from blood (PBMCs), taken 24 months after the transplant. These receptor sequences come from a human patient who received a combined kidney and bone marrow transplant. Some T cells could come from the graft donor. Each CDR3 is given with its conserved first and last residue. A D gene is named only where the DNA matches it firmly. The size of a clone is reported for some rows only, either as once, few or many, or as a class for expanded clones.

j_gene | len | v_gene | abundance | d_gene | CDR3aa | CDR3nt
TRBJ2-7 | 15 | TRBV27 | . | . | CASRPLGLGDYEQYF | TGTGCCAGCAGACCACTCGGACTGGGAGACTACGAGCAGTACTTC
TRBJ2-7 | 13 | TRBV6-5 | . | TRBD1 | CASSYDREYEQYF | TGTGCCAGCAGTTACGACAGGGAGTACGAGCAGTACTTC
TRBJ2-1 | 12 | TRBV2 | . | . | CASSDYYNEQFF | TGTGCCAGCAGTGACTACTACAATGAGCAGTTCTTC
TRBJ2-2 | 16 | TRBV19 | . | TRBD2 | CASSIAGGRGTGELFF | TGTGCCAGTAGTATAGCTGGCGGGAGGGGCACCGGGGAGCTGTTTTTT
TRBJ2-7 | 13 | TRBV5-4 | . | . | CASSLTGSYEQYF | TGTGCCAGCAGCCTCACAGGGTCCTACGAGCAGTACTTC
TRBJ2-1 | 15 | TRBV27 | . | TRBD2 | CASSVVAGPYNEQFF | TGTGCCAGCAGTGTTGTAGCGGGGCCCTACAATGAGCAGTTCTTC
TRBJ1-2 | 14 | TRBV5-6 | . | . | CASSQYSGVRGYTF | TGTGCCAGCAGTCAATATTCAGGGGTCCGTGGCTACACCTTC
TRBJ2-3 | 15 | TRBV27 | . | TRBD1 | CASSFLQGDPDTQYF | TGTGCCAGCAGTTTCCTACAGGGGGATCCAGATACGCAGTATTTT
TRBJ2-5 | 15 | TRBV5-1 | . | TRBD1 | CASSLDVRGRETQYF | TGCGCCAGCAGCTTGGATGTCAGGGGGAGAGAGACCCAGTACTTC
TRBJ2-2 | 16 | TRBV9 | . | TRBD2 | CASSVESGANTGELFF | TGTGCCAGCAGCGTAGAGAGCGGGGCGAACACCGGGGAGCTGTTTTTT
TRBJ1-1 | 16 | TRBV23-1 | . | TRBD1 | CASSQSILGQISEAFF | TGCGCCAGCAGTCAATCGATATTGGGACAGATCTCGGAGGCTTTCTTT
TRBJ2-1 | 20 | TRBV4-3 | . | TRBD2 | CASSKSGTSGWGWGYNEQFF | TGCGCCAGCAGCAAATCCGGGACTAGCGGATGGGGGTGGGGGTACAATGAGCAGTTCTTC
TRBJ2-6 | 19 | TRBV11-2 | . | . | CASTITEFRGATGANVLTF | TGTGCCAGCACCATTACCGAATTTCGGGGGGCTACTGGGGCCAACGTCCTGACTTTC
TRBJ2-7 | 13 | TRBV27 | once | . | CASSFGLDYEQYF | TGTGCCAGCAGTTTCGGACTGGATTACGAGCAGTACTTC
TRBJ2-2 | 15 | TRBV4-3 | . | TRBD1 | CASSQGTGGTGELFF | TGCGCCAGCAGCCAGGGGACAGGGGGCACCGGGGAGCTGTTTTTT
TRBJ1-1 | 13 | TRBV6-1 | . | . | CASSEITRAEAFF | TGTGCCAGCAGTGAAATAACACGGGCTGAAGCTTTCTTT
TRBJ2-5 | 13 | TRBV30 | once | TRBD1 | CAWSVTGVETQYF | TGTGCCTGGAGTGTTACAGGGGTAGAGACCCAGTACTTC
TRBJ2-3 | 15 | TRBV4-3 | . | TRBD2 | CASSLRGGVADTQYF | TGCGCCAGCAGCCTGCGGGGGGGAGTAGCAGATACGCAGTATTTT
TRBJ1-6 | 15 | TRBV27 | . | TRBD1 | CAAKRQGAYNSPLHF | TGTGCCGCCAAACGACAGGGGGCCTATAATTCCCCCCTCCACTTT
TRBJ2-7 | 16 | TRBV7-9 | . | TRBD2 | CASSLPKRGGTYEQYF | TGTGCCAGCAGCTTACCTAAGCGGGGGGGCACCTACGAGCAGTACTTC
TRBJ2-5 | 15 | TRBV6-5 | . | TRBD1 | CASSWTGGATETQYF | TGTGCCAGCAGTTGGACAGGGGGCGCGACGGAGACCCAGTACTTC
TRBJ2-3 | 11 | TRBV27 | . | . | CASLSTDTQYF | TGTGCCAGCCTTAGCACAGATACGCAGTATTTT
TRBJ1-6 | 19 | TRBV27 | . | TRBD1 | CASSLTGGTASSYNSPLHF | TGTGCCAGCAGTTTAACAGGGGGCACCGCCAGCTCCTATAATTCACCCCTCCACTTT
TRBJ2-1 | 11 | TRBV9 | . | . | CASSPGTFQFF | TGTGCCAGCAGCCCAGGGACTTTCCAGTTCTTC
TRBJ2-1 | 13 | TRBV5-6 | once | TRBD1 | CASSLGTGGEQFF | TGTGCCAGCAGCTTGGGGACAGGGGGCGAGCAGTTCTTC
TRBJ1-6 | 14 | TRBV5-6 | . | . | CASSLGRGNSPPHF | TGTGCCAGCAGCTTGGGTAGGGGAAATTCACCCCCCCACTTT
TRBJ2-1 | 14 | TRBV6-1 | . | . | CASIGGLAHNEQFF | TGTGCCAGCATCGGGGGGCTGGCCCACAATGAGCAGTTCTTC
TRBJ1-2 | 15 | TRBV6-1 | . | TRBD1 | CAINTGTGTSYGYTF | TGTGCCATCAATACCGGGACAGGGACGTCCTATGGCTACACCTTC
TRBJ1-2 | 14 | TRBV29-1 | once | . | CREDTSGQSYGYTF | TGCAGAGAAGATACAAGCGGACAGAGTTATGGCTACACCTTC
TRBJ1-3 | 14 | TRBV13 | . | TRBD1 | CASSRTGDGNTIYF | TGTGCCAGCAGCCGGACAGGGGATGGAAACACCATATATTTT
TRBJ2-3 | 18 | TRBV27 | . | TRBD1 | CASSFLHSDRGYTDTQYF | TGTGCCAGCAGTTTCCTTCACTCGGACAGGGGATACACAGATACGCAGTATTTT
TRBJ2-6 | 19 | TRBV7-9 | . | . | CASSWRLLDLDAGANVLTF | TGTGCCAGCAGCTGGCGGTTATTAGATCTAGACGCTGGGGCCAACGTCCTGACTTTC
TRBJ2-5 | 13 | TRBV19 | . | TRBD2 | CASSLVGRETQYF | TGTGCCAGTAGTCTCGTCGGGAGGGAGACCCAGTACTTC